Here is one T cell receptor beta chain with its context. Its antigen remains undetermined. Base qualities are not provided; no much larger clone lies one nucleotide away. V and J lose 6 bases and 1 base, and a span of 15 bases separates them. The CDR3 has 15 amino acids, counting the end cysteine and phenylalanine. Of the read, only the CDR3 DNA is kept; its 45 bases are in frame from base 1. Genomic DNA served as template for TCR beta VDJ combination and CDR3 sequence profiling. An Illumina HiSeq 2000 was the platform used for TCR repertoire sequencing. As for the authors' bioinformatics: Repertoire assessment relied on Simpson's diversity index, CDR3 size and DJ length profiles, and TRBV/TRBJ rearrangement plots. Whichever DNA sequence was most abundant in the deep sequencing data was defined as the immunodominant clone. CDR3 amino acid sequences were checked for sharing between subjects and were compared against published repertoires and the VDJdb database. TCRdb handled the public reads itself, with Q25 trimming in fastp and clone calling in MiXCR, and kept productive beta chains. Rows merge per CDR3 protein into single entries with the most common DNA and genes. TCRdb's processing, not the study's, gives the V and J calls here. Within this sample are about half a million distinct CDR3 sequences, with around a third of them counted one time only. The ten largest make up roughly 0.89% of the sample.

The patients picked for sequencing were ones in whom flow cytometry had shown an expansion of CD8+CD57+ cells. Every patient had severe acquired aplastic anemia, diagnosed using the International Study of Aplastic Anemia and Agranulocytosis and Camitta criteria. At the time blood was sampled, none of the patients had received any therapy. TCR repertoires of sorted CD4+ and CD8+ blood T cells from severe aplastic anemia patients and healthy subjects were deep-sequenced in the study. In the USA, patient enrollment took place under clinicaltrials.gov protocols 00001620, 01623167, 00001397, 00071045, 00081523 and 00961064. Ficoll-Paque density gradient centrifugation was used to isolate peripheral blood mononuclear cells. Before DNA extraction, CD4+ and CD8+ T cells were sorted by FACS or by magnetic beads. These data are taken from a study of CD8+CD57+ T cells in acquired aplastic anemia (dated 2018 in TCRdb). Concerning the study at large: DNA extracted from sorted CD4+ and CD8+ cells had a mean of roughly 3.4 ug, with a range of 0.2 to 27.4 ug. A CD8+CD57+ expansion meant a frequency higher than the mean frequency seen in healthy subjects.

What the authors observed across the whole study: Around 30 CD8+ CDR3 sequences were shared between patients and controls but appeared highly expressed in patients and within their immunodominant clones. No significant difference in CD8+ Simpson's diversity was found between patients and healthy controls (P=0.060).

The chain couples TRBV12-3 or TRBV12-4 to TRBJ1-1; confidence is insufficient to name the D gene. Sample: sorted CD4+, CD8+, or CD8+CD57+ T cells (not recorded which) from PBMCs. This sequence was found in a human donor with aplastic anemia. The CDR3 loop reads CASSPRVGENTEAFF. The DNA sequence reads TGTGCCAGCAGCCCTCGCGTGGGAGAGAACACTGAAGCTTTCTTT.